This entry lists 4 T cell receptor beta chains sequenced from one sample in a study of molecular identifiers for immune sequencing clone quantification listed by TCRdb under 2018. Library creation used PCR. The listed sequencing device is Illumina HiSeq 4000. Clones were called with MiXCR by TCRdb after fastp trimmed the public reads at Q25, and only in-frame beta chains were retained. Entries are consolidated by CDR3 protein sequence, retaining the most common genes and DNA. In all, the sample holds some 35,000 distinct CDR3 sequences, and approximately 20% of those were seen once. The ten largest clones add up to about 1.2% of the sample. Source material: naive CD8+ T cells from blood, with Jurkat cell RNA spiked in. Explained via the paper, the cell subset or site label denotes: FACS-sorted CD8+CD4-CCR7+CD45RA+ naive T cells. The receptors were sampled from a human donor in good health. Some libraries in this study had Jurkat cell RNA spiked in.

This clonotype was seen ten or more times. The chain joins TRBV12-3 or TRBV12-4 to TRBJ2-3; 8 bases are shared with TRBD1. The CDR3 length is 16 residues. Trimming cost V 1 base and J 4 bases; bases outside gene matches: 7. The CDR3: CASSLEPQGAADTQYF. Here the CDR3 DNA reads TGTGCCAGCAGTTTAGAACCCCAGGGGGCCGCAGATACGCAGTATTTT.

The chain carries TRBV7-9 and TRBJ2-1; TRBD2 agrees at 13 bases. Germline CDR1 reads SEHNR; CDR2 reads FQNEAQ (reference sequence). Trimming at V came to 5 bases and at J to 4 bases, leaving 5 bases not matched to a gene. CDR3 length equals 16 residues. The DNA for the CDR3 is TGTGCCAGCAGCCCGGGGACTAGCGGGGCATACAATGAGCAGTTCTTC. Translated, it gives CASSPGTSGAYNEQFF. Drawing the rest from reference TRBV7-9 and TRBJ2-1, the complete variable domain is DTGVSQNPRHKITKRGQNVTFRCDPISEHNRLYWYRQTLGQGPEFLTYFQNEAQLEKSRLLSDRFSAERPKGSFSTLEIQRTEQGDSAMYLCASSPGTSGAYNEQFFGPGTRLTVL.

With regard to this clonotype: This clone may be a read error of a much larger clone one base away. The J gene is TRBJ2-2, the V gene TRBV7-6; D may be TRBD2 (5 bases). This CDR3 has 14 residues. In germline, CDR1 is SGHVS, CDR2 FNYEAQ. CDR3 amino acids: CASRDSSHTGELVF. DNA for the CDR3: TGTGCCAGCAGAGATTCGAGTCACACCGGGGAGCTGGTTTTT.

This clonotype came up many times. The genes are TRBV28 and TRBJ1-1, with 7 bases matching TRBD1. Germline V gene sequence: CDR1 MDHEN, CDR2 SYDVKM. With V trimmed by 6 bases and J by 0 bases, 4 bases remained unmatched. The CDR3 runs to 14 residues. CDR3 loop: CASRPTGVNTEAFF. CDR3 in DNA: TGTGCCAGCAGGCCCACAGGGGTGAACACTGAAGCTTTCTTT.